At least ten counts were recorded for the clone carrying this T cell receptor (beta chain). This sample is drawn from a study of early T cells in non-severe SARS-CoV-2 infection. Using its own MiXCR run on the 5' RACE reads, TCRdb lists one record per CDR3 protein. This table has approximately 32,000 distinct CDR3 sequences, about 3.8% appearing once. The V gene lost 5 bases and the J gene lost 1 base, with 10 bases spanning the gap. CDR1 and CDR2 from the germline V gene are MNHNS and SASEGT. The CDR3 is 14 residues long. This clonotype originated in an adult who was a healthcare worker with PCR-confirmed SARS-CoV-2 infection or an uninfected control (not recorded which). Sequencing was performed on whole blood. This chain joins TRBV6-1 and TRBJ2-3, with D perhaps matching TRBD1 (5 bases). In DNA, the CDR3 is TGTGCCAGCAGTTCCAGGGCGCGCACAGATACGCAGTATTTT. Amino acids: CASSSRARTDTQYF.